This entry lists 26 T cell receptor beta chains sequenced from one sample in a study of T cells in Graves' hyperthyroidism and ophthalmopathy. RNA transcripts served as the template for amplifying TCR beta CDR3 regions. The HTBI primer set served for first-round RT-PCR of the TCR CDR3. MiXCR, applied by TCRdb to the multiplex PCR reads, yields one record per CDR3 protein. The sample includes more than 300,000 distinct CDR3 sequences, about 13% of them seen just once. Sequencing used blood. The receptor set was obtained from a young woman with Graves' hyperthyroidism.

Points on this clonotype: Given a much more abundant clone one base away, this may be a read error. The rearrangement uses TRBV5-4 and TRBJ1-2, with 7 bases that match TRBD1. This CDR3 is 14 amino acids long. V lost 0 bases and J lost 4; bases outside the gene matches: 3. In germline, CDR1 is SGHNT, CDR2 YYREEE (reference sequence). This chain's CDR3 is CASSLVDRAYGYTF. CDR3 DNA sequence: TGTGCCAGCAGCTTGGTCGACAGGGCCTATGGCTACACCTTC.

This clonotype has a count of ten or more. This chain links TRBV29-1 with TRBJ2-5, with a tentative D call TRBD2 (6 bases). The CDR3 extends over 12 amino acids. The V end was cut by 5 bases, the J end by 5 bases, with 12 bases between. From germline, CDR1 is SQVTM and CDR2 ANQGSEA. CDR3 amino acids: CSVRRADETQYF. In DNA, the CDR3 is TGCAGCGTTCGGAGGGCCGATGAGACCCAGTACTTC.

This clonotype was seen at least ten times. The chain joins TRBV30 to TRBJ1-4, with 7 bases lining up with TRBD1. Trimming took 4 bases from V and 7 from J; bases not matched to a gene: 12. Looked up from germline, CDR1 is GTSNPN and CDR2 is SVGIG (reference sequence). The length of the CDR3 is 15 residues. CDR3 bases: TGTGCCTGGAATGCCCTAAGGGGGCGAAGTGAAAAACTGTTTTTT. Amino acid sequence: CAWNALRGRSEKLFF.

The chain carries TRBV13 and TRBJ2-2; D possibly corresponds to TRBD2 (6 bases). V was pared by 2 bases and J by 6 bases, with 7 bases between. Germline-derived CDR1 and CDR2 are PRHDT and FYEKMQ (reference sequence). The CDR3 runs to 13 residues. The CDR3 reads CASSLTGAGELFF. The CDR3, as DNA: TGTGCCAGCAGCTTAACGGGGGCCGGGGAGCTGTTTTTT.

The V and J genes are TRBV9 and TRBJ2-1; tentatively, D is TRBD2 (6 bases). Germline values: CDR1 SGDLS, CDR2 YYNGEE. The ends were cut back, 4 bases at V and 0 bases at J, with 17 bases in the middle. The CDR3 contains 17 residues. CDR3 protein: CASSSRARLDSYNEQFF. CDR3 coding DNA: TGTGCCAGCAGCTCCCGCGCCCGACTAGACTCCTACAATGAGCAGTTCTTC.

Ten or more counts support this clonotype. The rearrangement joins TRBV29-1 to TRBJ1-1; D ambiguous. This CDR3 is 14 amino acids long. The germline CDR1 and CDR2 sequences are SQVTM and ANQGSEA. Deletions cut 4 bases from V and 2 bases from J, with 14 bases between. CDR3 coding DNA: TGCAGCGTTGTCTCGCTTTCCAGTAACACTGAAGCTTTCTTT. Amino acids: CSVVSLSSNTEAFF.

This rearrangement joins TRBV20-1 to TRBJ2-7; maybe TRBD2 (5 bases). V was trimmed by 0 bases and J by 0 bases, leaving 18 bases between them. CDR3 size: 17 residues. Germline V lookup: CDR1 DFQATT, CDR2 SNEGSKA (reference sequence). The CDR3 DNA follows: TGCAGTGCTAGAGATCCGGGGTCTCTCGGTTCCTCCTACGAGCAGTACTTC. Residues: CSARDPGSLGSSYEQYF.

This clonotype was seen repeatedly, ten times or more. The chain couples TRBV7-2 to TRBJ1-5, with D possibly TRBD1 on 5 matching bases. Trimming cost V 1 base and J 7 bases, with 14 bases left between them. Germline CDR1 and CDR2: SGHTA and FQGNSA. The CDR3 spans 15 residues. CDR3 sequence reads: CASSLVVTVGQPQHF. The CDR3 bases are TGTGCCAGCAGCTTAGTTGTGACAGTAGGACAGCCCCAGCATTTT. Based on the CDR3 plus reference TRBV7-2 and TRBJ1-5, the full variable domain is GAGVSQSPSNKVTEKGKDVELRCDPISGHTALYWYRQSLGQGLEFLIYFQGNSAPDKSGLPSDRFSAERTGGSVSTLTIQRTQQEDSAVYLCASSLVVTVGQPQHFGDGTRLSIL.

This clonotype was detected ten times or more. This chain uses TRBV20-1 with TRBJ2-3; the match to TRBD2 covers 14 bases. Germline V gives CDR1 DFQATT, CDR2 SNEGSKA (reference sequence). This CDR3 is built from 16 residues. V lost 4 bases to trimming and J lost 4 bases; unmatched junction nucleotides: 7. The CDR3 sequence is CSATHRLAGGSDTQYF. CDR3 sequence (DNA): TGCAGTGCTACCCACCGACTAGCGGGAGGGTCAGATACGCAGTATTTT.

Only a few counts were recorded for this clonotype. The V gene is TRBV20-1, the J gene TRBJ1-4, with TRBD1 matching 7 bases. The V gene end was trimmed by 6 bases and the J gene end by 4 bases; junction bases not matched to a gene: 5. Per germline, CDR1 DFQATT and CDR2 SNEGSKA (reference sequence). The CDR3 is 13 amino acids. CDR3 nucleotide sequence: TGCAGTGCCAGGGACAGCCTTAATGAAAAACTGTTTTTT. Its protein is CSARDSLNEKLFF.

This clonotype was seen many times. The chain combines TRBV11-2 with TRBJ2-1; TRBD1 agrees at 8 bases. The germline V gene has CDR1 SGHAT and CDR2 FQNNGV. With V trimmed by 1 base and J by 8 bases, 10 bases remained unmatched. CDR3 length: 16 amino acids. The DNA for the CDR3 is TGTGCCAGCAGCTTAGCCAGGCAGGGGGCTGGGGATGAGCAGTTCTTC. Its translation: CASSLARQGAGDEQFF.

As concerns this clonotype: One end of the junction is discordant with germline, which a read error may explain. The chain is built from TRBV9 and TRBJ2-1; tentatively, D is TRBD2 (5 bases). CDR3 length equals 15 residues. Germline CDR1 and CDR2: SGDLS and YYNGEE. The CDR3 DNA is TGTGCCAGCAGCGTCGACTATGCCTCCTACAATAAGCAGTTCTTC. The encoded protein is CASSVDYASYNKQFF.

The genes are TRBV7-8 and TRBJ2-3, with 11 bases aligning to TRBD2. The CDR3 is 18 amino acids. V gave up 2 bases and J gave up 2 bases; unmatched junction bases: 9. CDR1 is SGHVS and CDR2 is FQNEAQ in the germline V gene. The CDR3 protein is CASSLWMTSGVDTDTQYF. The CDR3 nucleotides are TGTGCCAGCAGCTTATGGATGACTAGCGGGGTTGACACAGATACGCAGTATTTT.

This clonotype has at least ten counts. The chain links TRBV7-6 to TRBJ2-7; D ambiguous. Germline V CDR1 and CDR2: SGHVS, FNYEAQ. V gave up 2 bases and J gave up 0 bases, with 20 bases separating them. The CDR3 length is 18 residues. The CDR3, as DNA: TGTGCCAGCAGCTTAACCGCCAATCCCAGGTCAAGCTCCTACGAGCAGTACTTC. Its translation is CASSLTANPRSSSYEQYF.

The chain is built from TRBV6-5 and TRBJ1-1; D ambiguous. CDR1 is MNHEY, CDR2 SVGAGI, per germline. This CDR3 spans 15 amino acids. The V and J ends lost 0 bases and 8 bases respectively, with 16 bases between them. In DNA form, the CDR3 reads TGTGCCAGCAGTTACTCGAAAGTGATAGGTTTCGAAGCTTTCTTT. This codes for CASSYSKVIGFEAFF.

The chain recombines TRBV7-8 with TRBJ2-7, with 12 bases lining up with TRBD2. There are 15 residues in the CDR3. V dropped 5 bases and J dropped 7; count of bases not matched to a gene: 9. The germline CDR1 and CDR2 sequences are SGHVS and FQNEAQ. CDR3 sequence: CASSAGLAGIDEQYF. CDR3 nucleotide sequence: TGTGCCAGCAGCGCGGGACTAGCGGGCATAGATGAGCAGTACTTC.

This clonotype was recorded many times. The V and J genes are TRBV29-1 and TRBJ2-3, with D hard to call. Trimming cost V 7 bases and J 4 bases, with 12 bases left between them. CDR3 length: 12 amino acids. Per the germline V gene, CDR1 is SQVTM and CDR2 is ANQGSEA. CDR3 sequence (DNA): TGCAGCGCAACAACGGCCTCAGATACGCAGTATTTT. This codes for CSATTASDTQYF.

This clonotype was seen ten or more times. The chain has TRBV24-1 and TRBJ1-2; TRBD1 matches 7 bases. The CDR3 is 16 amino acids. The V segment lost 2 bases and the J segment 3 bases; nucleotides outside the gene matches: 8. Germline values: CDR1 KGHDR, CDR2 SFDVKD. CDR3 in DNA: TGTGCCACCAGTGATTCCTCGACAGGGACGTACTATGGCTACACCTTC. Protein product: CATSDSSTGTYYGYTF.

This clonotype was found many times. The chain employs TRBV20-1 and TRBJ2-1; TRBD2 aligns across 8 bases. The V gene's germline CDR1 is DFQATT and CDR2 SNEGSKA (reference sequence). V lost 1 base to trimming and J lost 9 bases; unmatched junction nucleotides: 14. The CDR3 extends over 16 amino acids. CDR3 amino acids: CSARAPGLVLGGEQFF. In DNA form, the CDR3 reads TGCAGTGCTAGAGCCCCGGGACTAGTACTTGGAGGTGAGCAGTTCTTC.

The table lists this clonotype with many counts. The V call is TRBV15, the J call TRBJ1-5; D remains ambiguous. The CDR3 is made up of 15 amino acids. Germline CDR1 and CDR2: LNHNV and YYDKDF (reference sequence). Between the trimmed V and J ends, which lost 0 bases and 1 base, there was a span of 7 bases. The CDR3 reads CATSRDLESNQPQHF. The CDR3 bases are TGTGCCACCAGCAGAGATCTTGAAAGCAATCAGCCCCAGCATTTT.

In its sample, this clonotype was seen many times. This sequence joins TRBV20-1 and TRBJ2-5, with TRBD2 matching over 11 bases. The V gene end was trimmed by 5 bases and the J gene end by 1 base; junction bases not matched to a gene: 6. The CDR3 sequence is 15 residues long. Per the germline V gene, CDR1 is DFQATT and CDR2 is SNEGSKA (reference sequence). CDR3 sequence: CSAGLAGGPQETQYF. CDR3 nucleotide sequence: TGCAGTGCTGGGCTAGCGGGGGGCCCCCAAGAGACCCAGTACTTC.

V and J are TRBV7-9 and TRBJ1-1; D unresolved. Germline V gene data show CDR1 as SEHNR and CDR2 as FQNEAQ (reference sequence). V was clipped by 11 bases and J by 5 bases, with 18 bases between them. The CDR3 runs 13 residues. The CDR3 sequence is CAPGDIRGTEAFF. The CDR3 DNA sequence: TGTGCCCCGGGAGACATCCGAGGGACTGAAGCTTTCTTT.

This clonotype was recorded at least ten times. The rearrangement links TRBV12-3 or TRBV12-4 to TRBJ2-1; no definite D call. This CDR3 comprises 13 residues. Deletions cut 0 bases from V and 5 bases from J, with 5 bases between. CDR3: CASSLAFHNEQFF. CDR3 nucleotide sequence: TGTGCCAGCAGTTTAGCGTTCCACAATGAGCAGTTCTTC.

This clonotype was counted ten times or more. The chain uses TRBV28 and TRBJ2-2; no clear D. The V gene lost 2 bases and the J gene lost 6 bases, with 4 bases spanning the gap. The germline V gene has CDR1 MDHEN and CDR2 SYDVKM. CDR3 length: 12 residues. The CDR3 sequence: CASSLASGELFF. CDR3 coding DNA: TGTGCCAGCAGTTTAGCTTCCGGGGAGCTGTTTTTT. The full variable domain, rest sourced from reference TRBV28 and TRBJ2-2, is DVKVTQSSRYLVKRTGEKVFLECVQDMDHENMFWYRQDPGLGLRLIYFSYDVKMKEKGDIPEGYSVSREKKERFSLILESASTNQTSMYLCASSLASGELFFGEGSRLTVL.

This clonotype appeared many times. The chain joins TRBV7-2 to TRBJ2-1, with 7 bases fitting TRBD2. J gave up 7 bases and V 3 bases, and 9 bases lay outside the gene matches. Germline CDR1 is SGHTA and CDR2 is FQGNSA. The length of the CDR3 is 15 residues. CDR3 region: CASSFEGRAANEQFF. The CDR3 DNA reads TGTGCCAGCAGCTTTGAAGGGAGGGCCGCGAATGAGCAGTTCTTC.

This clonotype has at least ten counts. V is TRBV9 and J is TRBJ2-2; 8 bases line up with TRBD2. The trim removed 0 bases at V and 3 bases at J, leaving 4 bases unmatched. CDR3 length equals 16 residues. CDR1 is SGDLS, CDR2 YYNGEE, per germline. For the CDR3, the DNA is TGTGCCAGCAGCGTAGGCGGGACTAGGCACACCGGGGAGCTGTTTTTT. Translated, it gives CASSVGGTRHTGELFF.